This entry features one TCR beta chain sequence. The source of the sample is a study of blood T cell repertoires in COVID-19. This CDR3 comprises 17 residues. The germline V gene encodes CDR1 SGHTA and CDR2 FQGNSA. Deletions cut 5 bases from V and 2 bases from J, with 21 bases between. The protocol was immunoSEQ multiplex PCR, while the TCRdb copy is restricted to in-frame clones and leaves out a portion. The sample consists of about 670,000 clones, 80% to 90% of them appearing once. The chain combines TRBV7-2 with TRBJ1-2, with D perhaps TRBD1 (5 bases). The source of this sequence is a woman under 30 with acute or convalescent COVID-19. The sequencing sample was made of peripheral blood. The CDR3 loop reads CASSLAGLLYPNYGYTF. The CDR3 DNA sequence: TGTGCCAGCAGCCTCGCGGGGCTTTTATACCCCAACTATGGCTACACCTTC.